Listed here are 12 T cell receptor beta chains from one sample, sequenced in a study of T cell changes during pregnancy in multiple sclerosis. The table came from immunoSEQ multiplex PCR; TCRdb's copy has only in-frame clones and leaves some out. Here the sample spans around 56,000 clones, around 94% being singletons. This specimen was CD8+ T cells from peripheral blood mononuclear cells, taken after pregnancy. Receptors originate from a female donor with multiple sclerosis, enrolled in a pregnancy study.

The chain joins TRBV10-2 to TRBJ1-2; 7 bases agree with TRBD1. Germline lookup yields CDR1 WSHSY and CDR2 SAAADI. V lost 3 bases and J lost 6; bases outside the gene matches: 4. The CDR3 runs 13 residues. CDR3 residues: CASSEEGADGYTF. As DNA, the CDR3 is TGCGCCAGCAGTGAAGAGGGGGCGGATGGCTACACCTTC.

The chain uses TRBV30 and TRBJ1-3; D unclear. The germline V gene encodes CDR1 GTSNPN and CDR2 SVGIG (reference sequence). The CDR3 is made up of 14 amino acids. Trimming stripped 0 bases from V and 8 bases from J, with 14 bases between. CDR3 coding DNA: TGTGCCTGGAGTGTACTCGGAGGGATCGACACCATATATTTT. Protein sequence: CAWSVLGGIDTIYF. Supplemented by reference TRBV30 and TRBJ1-3, the full variable domain reads SQTIHQWPATLVQPVGSPLSLECTVEGTSNPNLYWYRQAAGRGLQLLFYSVGIGQISSEVPQNLSASRPQDRQFILSSKKLLLSDSGFYLCAWSVLGGIDTIYFGEGSWLTVV.

CDR3 sequence reads: CASRTRGGQETQYF. The CDR3 region has the DNA TGTGCCAGCAGGACCAGAGGGGGCCAAGAGACCCAGTACTTC. The genes are TRBV28 and TRBJ2-5, with a weak D call TRBD1 (6 bases). V lost 6 bases and J 1 base, leaving 12 bases between the germline ends. Germline loops: CDR1 MDHEN, CDR2 SYDVKM. The CDR3 covers 14 residues.

The J gene is TRBJ1-1, the V gene TRBV6-1; 8 nucleotides agree with TRBD1. Trimming at V came to 6 bases and at J to 7 bases, leaving 1 base not matched to a gene. Germline V gene data show CDR1 as MNHNS and CDR2 as SASEGT. CDR3 length: 11 amino acids. The CDR3 nucleotides read TGTGCCAGCAGGGGGACAGGTGAAGCTTTCTTT. The encoded protein is CASRGTGEAFF.

V gene TRBV5-6 combines with J gene TRBJ2-5; 9 nucleotides match TRBD1. J lost 1 base, V lost 5 bases, and 9 bases had no gene match. Looked up from germline, CDR1 is SGHDT and CDR2 is YYEEEE. The CDR3 sequence is 16 residues long. CDR3 loop: CASSPSWTGVQETQYF. DNA for the CDR3: TGTGCCAGCAGTCCGAGCTGGACAGGGGTCCAAGAGACCCAGTACTTC.

As DNA, the CDR3 is TGTGCCAGTAGTATTATCCCGGACGGGAAATATGGCTACACCTTC. Amino acid sequence: CASSIIPDGKYGYTF. The rearrangement links TRBV19 to TRBJ1-2; D is uncertain. The CDR3 totals 15 residues. Germline V lookup: CDR1 LNHDA, CDR2 SQIVND (reference sequence). V was clipped by 3 bases and J by 5 bases, with 16 bases between them.

The gene calls are TRBV5-1 and TRBJ1-2; unclear D gene. Germline loops: CDR1 SGHRS, CDR2 YFSETQ. Trimming cost V 2 bases and J 6 bases, with 11 bases left between them. This CDR3 comprises 13 residues. The CDR3 DNA follows: TGCGCCAGCAGCTTTGGGCCCGACAATGGCTACACCTTC. It is translated as CASSFGPDNGYTF.

The chain recombines TRBV19 with TRBJ2-5; the match to TRBD2 covers 14 bases. Unmatched junction bases numbered 6, after V lost 5 bases and J lost 4 bases. CDR1 LNHDA and CDR2 SQIVND come from the germline V gene (reference sequence). This CDR3 region has 16 residues. Here the CDR3 reads CASSGETSGRGETQYF. The CDR3 DNA sequence: TGTGCCAGTAGTGGAGAGACTAGCGGGAGGGGAGAGACCCAGTACTTC.

This chain connects TRBV27 to TRBJ1-5; TRBD1 aligns across 7 bases. Germline V gene lookup returns CDR1 MNHEY and CDR2 SMNVEV (reference sequence). V trimming: 8 bases; J trimming: 2 bases; junction bases outside the gene matches: 12. The CDR3 runs 16 residues. The CDR3 DNA sequence: TGTGCCAGCGGTTCGGGACAGCCACTGGGCAATCAGCCCCAGCATTTT. This sequence encodes CASGSGQPLGNQPQHF.

V and J are TRBV27 and TRBJ2-7; no clear D gene. The CDR3 spans 13 residues. Germline V lookup: CDR1 MNHEY, CDR2 SMNVEV (reference sequence). V lost 5 bases and J lost 2, with 10 bases in between. In nucleotides, the CDR3 is TGTGCCAGCAGTCCCCGCGCGCCCTACGAGCAGTACTTC. It yields the protein CASSPRAPYEQYF.

This chain connects TRBV5-6 to TRBJ1-2; TRBD1 matches 11 bases. In germline, CDR1 is SGHDT, CDR2 YYEEEE. The junction had 13 bases not matched to a gene; V was cut back by 3 bases and J by 0 bases. The CDR3 loop spans 19 amino acids. Written as DNA, the CDR3 is TGTGCCAGCAGCTCTAATCCGGGACAGGGGGATGTAGCTAACTATGGCTACACCTTC. Translated, it gives CASSSNPGQGDVANYGYTF.

This rearrangement joins TRBV19 to TRBJ2-7; TRBD1 aligns across 11 bases. This CDR3 is built from 16 residues. Germline V gene sequence: CDR1 LNHDA, CDR2 SQIVND (reference sequence). The V gene end was trimmed by 4 bases and the J gene end by 2 bases; junction bases not matched to a gene: 7. The CDR3 sequence is CASSTFGQGAAYEQYF. The CDR3 bases are TGTGCCAGTAGTACATTCGGACAGGGGGCGGCCTACGAGCAGTACTTC.